Listed here is a single T cell receptor (beta chain). Trimming pared 6 bases from V and 0 bases from J, leaving 17 bases between. Germline CDR1 is MDHEN and CDR2 is SYDVKM. The CDR3 has 17 residues. These data are taken from a study of cytomegalovirus exposure and HLA in healthy donors. Researchers ran the PCR with 60 Vbeta and 13 Jbeta primers. Some clones are missing from TCRdb's copy, which holds only in-frame ones; the method was immunoSEQ multiplex PCR. The sample holds about 140,000 clones, roughly 80% seen once. The chain has TRBV28 and TRBJ2-2; possibly TRBD1 for D (6 bases). This receptor was taken from a female donor in good health and CMV-seronegative. Sequencing was carried out using PBMCs. CDR3 sequence reads: CASRVPSGQSNTGELFF. For the CDR3, the DNA is TGTGCCAGCAGGGTCCCCAGTGGACAGTCGAACACCGGGGAGCTGTTTTTT.